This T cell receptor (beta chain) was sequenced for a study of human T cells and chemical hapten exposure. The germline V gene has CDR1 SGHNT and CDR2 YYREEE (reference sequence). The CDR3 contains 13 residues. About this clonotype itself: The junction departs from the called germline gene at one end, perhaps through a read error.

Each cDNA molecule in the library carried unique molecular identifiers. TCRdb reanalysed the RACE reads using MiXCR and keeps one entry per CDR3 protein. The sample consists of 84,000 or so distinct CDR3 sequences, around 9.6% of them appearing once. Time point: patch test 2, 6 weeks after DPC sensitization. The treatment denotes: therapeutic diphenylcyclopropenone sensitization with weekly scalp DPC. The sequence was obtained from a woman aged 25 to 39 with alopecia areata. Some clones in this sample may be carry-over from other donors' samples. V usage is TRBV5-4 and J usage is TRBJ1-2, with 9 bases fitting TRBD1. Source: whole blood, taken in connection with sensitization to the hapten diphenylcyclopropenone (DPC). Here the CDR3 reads CPSSLGTGRGYTF. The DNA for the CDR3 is TGTCCCAGCAGCTTAGGGACAGGGCGCGGCTACACCTTC.